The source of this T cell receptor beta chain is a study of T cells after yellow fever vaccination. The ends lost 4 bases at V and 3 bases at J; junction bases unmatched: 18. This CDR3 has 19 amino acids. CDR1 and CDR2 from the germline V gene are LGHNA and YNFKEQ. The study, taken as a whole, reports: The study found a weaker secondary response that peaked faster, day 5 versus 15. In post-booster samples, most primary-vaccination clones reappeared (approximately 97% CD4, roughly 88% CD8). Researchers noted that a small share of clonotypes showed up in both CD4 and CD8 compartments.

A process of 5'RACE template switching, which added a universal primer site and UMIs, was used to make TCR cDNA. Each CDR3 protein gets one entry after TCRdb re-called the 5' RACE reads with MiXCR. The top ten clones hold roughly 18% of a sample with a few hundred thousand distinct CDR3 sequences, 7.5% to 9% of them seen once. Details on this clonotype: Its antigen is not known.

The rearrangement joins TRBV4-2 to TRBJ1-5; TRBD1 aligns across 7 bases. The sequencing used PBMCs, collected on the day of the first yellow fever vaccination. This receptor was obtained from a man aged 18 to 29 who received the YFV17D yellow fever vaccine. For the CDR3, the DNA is TGTGCCAGCAGCCCTACCGCAAGGGGGCCCGAGGTATTCAATCAGCCCCAGCATTTT. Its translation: CASSPTARGPEVFNQPQHF.